This T cell receptor beta chain emerged from a study of T cell repertoires in cytomegalovirus infection. Overall study context: CMV infection together with matching HLA type was indicated by public TCR beta signatures.

As to this clonotype: Its target is unknown.

The CDR3 is made up of 14 amino acids. Germline values: CDR1 MNHNY, CDR2 SVGAGI (reference sequence). The ends were cut back, 7 bases at V and 2 bases at J, with 14 bases in the middle. A single record per CDR3 protein comes from TCRdb applying MiXCR to the reads. The table lists approximately 76,000 distinct CDR3 sequences, roughly 37% of them singletons, with 90% to 95% in the top ten. Sequences were derived from CD8+ T cells from cultured PBMCs, sampled from culture after CMV antigen stimulation. The clonotype was recovered from a human donor in good health (CMV status not recorded). Some clones in this sample may be carry-over from other donors' samples. The chain couples TRBV6-6 to TRBJ1-2, with D unclear. The CDR3 region has the DNA TGTGCCAGCACTCCCCGGACTTCCAACTATGGCTACACCTTC. It is translated as CASTPRTSNYGYTF.